The clone carrying this T cell receptor beta chain came up many times. Building the TCR beta libraries relied on iRepertoire HTBI primers, and CDR3 regions underwent Arm-PCR. MiXCR was run by TCRdb on the multiplex PCR reads, yielding one entry per CDR3 protein. The sample lists 250,000 or so distinct CDR3 sequences, 20% occurring once. Germline values: CDR1 MNHNS, CDR2 SASEGT. The CDR3 runs 15 residues. The V and J ends lost 8 bases and 1 base, in that order; junction bases with no gene match: 7. The source of the sample is a study of regulatory T cells in long-lasting Graves disease. Documented time point: newly diagnosed GD, antithyroid drugs for less than 3 months. Following extraction of RNA from PBMCs, that RNA was used to make the TCR library.

The origin of this receptor is a female donor with Graves disease. Sequencing was performed on peripheral blood mononuclear cells (PBMCs), taken at new diagnosis, from a patient treated with antithyroid drugs. The chain joins TRBV6-1 to TRBJ2-5, with TRBD1 matching 10 bases. CDR3: CASRSRTGGQETQYF. CDR3 nucleotide sequence: TGTGCCAGCCGCAGTAGGACAGGGGGCCAAGAGACCCAGTACTTC.